A selection of T cell receptor beta chains follows, all from one sample in a study of HIV-infected children after antiretroviral therapy interruption. MiXCR, run by TCRdb on the 3' RACE reads, gives a single entry per CDR3 protein. The sample has approximately 96,000 distinct CDR3 sequences, approximately 6.9% seen once. Source: CD45RA+ CD4+ T cells from PBMCs, pooled from several time points, taken from a donor given antiretroviral therapy, either interrupted or continuous. The receptors derive from a pool of human donors with HIV. The CDR3 runs from the conserved cysteine through the conserved F or W. The listing skips clone size in some rows; elsewhere it reads once, few, many or a size class.

V	size	J	CDR3
TRBV19	.	TRBJ2-3	CASSTGEGAGDTQYF
TRBV5-1	.	TRBJ1-4	CASSPDSTNENLFF
TRBV10-3	.	TRBJ2-3	CAISGDSTDTQYF
TRBV27	.	TRBJ1-5	CASNGQGGQPQHF
TRBV20-1	many	TRBJ2-1	CSARDPASGGPYNEQFF
TRBV3-1	.	TRBJ2-5	CASSHNGGSQETQYF
TRBV11-2	many	TRBJ2-1	CASSLQLAGGNEQFF
TRBV24-1	many	TRBJ2-1	CATSDPDSNEQFF
TRBV7-9	many	TRBJ2-7	CASSPGPGEQYF
TRBV27	many	TRBJ1-1	CASSLEGLTEAFF
TRBV6-6	.	TRBJ2-7	CASGDARGEQYF
TRBV3-1	many	TRBJ1-2	CASSQDRGSYGYTF
TRBV24-1	many	TRBJ2-3	CATSDFTGTDTQYF
TRBV10-3	.	TRBJ2-6	CATITGVSGANVLTF
TRBV25-1	many	TRBJ2-7	CASTGTDLQYF
TRBV20-1	few	TRBJ2-5	CSATVLTETQYF
TRBV20-1	many	TRBJ2-7	CSALNSGGSTYEQYF
TRBV6-6	.	TRBJ2-3	CASSYLGGGTDTQYF
TRBV21-1	many	TRBJ2-3	CASSKEPGRTDTQYF
TRBV5-5	many	TRBJ2-1	CASSLSLRGRRDEQFF
TRBV5-6	many	TRBJ2-1	CASSFTLSYNEQFF
TRBV7-7	many	TRBJ2-2	CASRTGTDTGELFF
TRBV5-1	.	TRBJ2-3	CASSIRTSGRQDTQYF
TRBV27	many	TRBJ2-7	CASSLKSGGTGGNEQYF
TRBV5-4	many	TRBJ1-1	CASSLDRGLPTEAFF
TRBV12-3/TRBV12-4	many	TRBJ1-2	CASSLGQGRGTNYGYTF
TRBV30	.	TRBJ1-5	CAWNRGWNQPQHF
TRBV3-1	few	TRBJ2-5	CASSQDKREGTQYF